The sequence of this T cell receptor (beta chain) was determined in a study of T cell repertoires in cytomegalovirus infection. Study as a whole: Through public TCR beta signatures, both CMV infection and matching HLA type were indicated. Study outcomes and limitations: Individuals carrying CMV plus the relevant HLA were identified by cumulative frequency of public TCR beta families. The ex vivo response showed dominance by HLA-C-restricted CMV-specific TCR beta clonotypes.

Trimming cost V 5 bases and J 8 bases, with 19 bases left between them. CDR3 length: 15 residues. Germline V lookup: CDR1 SGHVS, CDR2 FQNEAQ. MiXCR, run by TCRdb on the reads, gives a single entry per CDR3 protein. In the table there are 8,000 or so distinct CDR3 sequences, approximately 49% of which are singletons. With regard to this clonotype: Its antigen is unidentified.

The chain combines TRBV7-8 with TRBJ2-1; D is uncertain. Sequenced input: PBMCs, sequenced either directly or after in vitro stimulation (not recorded which). The clonotype originates from a human donor in good health (CMV status not recorded). Some clones in this sample may be carry-over from other donors' samples. The CDR3 DNA reads as TGTGCCAGCAGCCCCTATGCCCGTGCCCTGGATGAGCAGTTCTTC. It is translated as CASSPYARALDEQFF. Full variable domain (remainder filled in from reference TRBV7-8 and TRBJ2-1): GAGVSQSPRYKVAKRGQDVALRCDPISGHVSLFWYQQALGQGPEFLTYFQNEAQLDKSGLPSDRFFAERPEGSVSTLKIQRTQQEDSAVYLCASSPYARALDEQFFGPGTRLTVL.